Listed below are T cell receptor beta chains from one sample, sequenced in a study of cytomegalovirus exposure and HLA in healthy donors. Assay: immunoSEQ multiplex PCR; the TCRdb copy retains only in-frame clones and omits some. The table shows over 150,000 clones, with more than 75% occurring only once. Input material: PBMCs. Receptors originate from a young man in good health and CMV-seropositive. The CDR3 runs from the conserved cysteine through the conserved F or W. D genes are given only for firm matches. Clone size is given for some rows only: seen once, a few or many times, or a class if the clone is expanded.

v_call	clone_size	d_call	j_call	cdr3_nt	cdr3_aa
TRBV6-1	-	-	TRBJ2-4	TGTGCCAGCAGTGAACTCTCTAGGTTTTCCGTAGCCAAAAACATTCAGTACTTC	CASSELSRFSVAKNIQYF
TRBV6-6	-	-	TRBJ2-3	TGTGCCAGCAGTTACCCACACGTGAATACGCAGTATTTT	CASSYPHVNTQYF
TRBV5-4	-	-	TRBJ2-1	TGTGCCAGCAGCCTTCGATCGGGCAGGGACACTGGAAATGAGCAGTTCTTC	CASSLRSGRDTGNEQFF
TRBV29-1	-	TRBD2	TRBJ2-3	TGCAGCCCCGGGACTAGCGGGGAAGTAAGCACAGATACGCAGTATTTT	CSPGTSGEVSTDTQYF
TRBV5-8	-	-	TRBJ1-3	TGTGCCAGCAGCCGGGGATCATCCGGAAACACCATATATTTT	CASSRGSSGNTIYF
TRBV6-1	-	-	TRBJ1-5	TGTGCCAGCAGTGAAATCGCTGCGAATAATCAGCCCCAGCATTTT	CASSEIAANNQPQHF
TRBV6-1	-	-	TRBJ2-1	TGTGCCATCGAAATACAGGGGGGGAATGAGCAGTTCTTC	CAIEIQGGNEQFF
TRBV27	-	TRBD1	TRBJ1-5	TGTGCCAGCAGTCCCCGGACAGGAGTCGGGAATCAGCCCCAGCATTTT	CASSPRTGVGNQPQHF
TRBV4-3	-	TRBD2	TRBJ2-3	TGCGCCAGCAGCCAAGATAGGGTAGCGGGAGGGGATACGCAGTATTTT	CASSQDRVAGGDTQYF
TRBV10-3	few	TRBD2	TRBJ2-3	TGTGCCATCAGTGAGTCCCTCCTAGCGGGGACAGATACGCAGTATTTT	CAISESLLAGTDTQYF
TRBV7-2	-	-	TRBJ2-3	TGTGCCAGCAGCCCGGGGGGCACAGATACGCAGTATTTT	CASSPGGTDTQYF
TRBV7-2	-	TRBD2	TRBJ2-5	TGTGCCAGCAGCTTAGTAGCTAGCGGCTTTGGAGAGACCCAGTACTTC	CASSLVASGFGETQYF
TRBV27	-	-	TRBJ1-6	TGTGCCAGCACCTTCGTTAGCCCAAATTCACCCCTCCACTTT	CASTFVSPNSPLHF
TRBV11-3	once	-	TRBJ2-7	TGTGCCAGCAGCTCAGGGGAGTGGGGGGAGCAGTACTTC	CASSSGEWGEQYF
TRBV27	-	TRBD1	TRBJ2-7	TGTGCCAGCAGTTTATCCGACAGGGGTGACGAGCAGTACTTC	CASSLSDRGDEQYF
TRBV7-9	-	-	TRBJ1-4	TGTGCCAGCAGCTTGGAGCCCCGGACGGGGAAGTCTAATGAAAAACTGTTTTTT	CASSLEPRTGKSNEKLFF
TRBV6-5	-	-	TRBJ1-6	TGTGCCAGCAGTTACTCGACAGAGAATAATTCACCCCTCCACTTT	CASSYSTENNSPLHF
TRBV7-2	-	-	TRBJ2-2	TGTGCCAGCAGCTTAAGACAGGACAGCACCGGGGAGCTGTTTTTT	CASSLRQDSTGELFF
TRBV6-1	-	TRBD2	TRBJ2-6	TGTGCCAGCAGTAGGGACTACTCTGGGGCCAACGTCCTGACTTTC	CASSRDYSGANVLTF
TRBV5-8	-	TRBD2	TRBJ2-3	TGTGCCAGCAGCCCTGGGACTAGCGGGGGAGGTAGCACAGATACGCAGTATTTT	CASSPGTSGGGSTDTQYF
TRBV30	-	-	TRBJ1-5	TGTGCCTCGAGGACAGATCAAGGACAGCCCCAGCATTTT	CASRTDQGQPQHF
TRBV7-3	-	TRBD1	TRBJ2-5	TGTGCCAGCAGCCCGCGGACAGGGATCCAAGAGACCCAGTACTTC	CASSPRTGIQETQYF
TRBV2	-	-	TRBJ1-1	TGTGCCAGCAGTGCCAGGGCGAATTTTAACACTGAAGCTTTCTTT	CASSARANFNTEAFF
TRBV25-1	once	-	TRBJ2-7	TGTGCCAGCTCCCGCGACGGGTACTTAGGCTACGAGCAGTACTTC	CASSRDGYLGYEQYF
TRBV29-1	-	-	TRBJ2-1	TGCAGCGTTGATTTAGCGGAGAGCTCCTACAATGAGCAGTTCTTC	CSVDLAESSYNEQFF
TRBV5-6	-	-	TRBJ2-1	TGTGCCAGCAGCTTTCGACAGGTATCCAATGAGCAGTTCTTC	CASSFRQVSNEQFF
TRBV6-5	-	-	TRBJ1-4	TGTGCCAGCAGTTCTCCCCGTGACTTTAATGAAAAACTGTTTTTT	CASSSPRDFNEKLFF
TRBV28	-	-	TRBJ2-7	TGTGCCAGCAAGGCGGGTTCCTACGAGCAGTACTTC	CASKAGSYEQYF
TRBV9	-	-	TRBJ2-2	TGTGCCAGCAGCTCCGGCGGAGGGTTGGCCGGGGAGCTGTTTTTT	CASSSGGGLAGELFF
TRBV10-3	-	TRBD2	TRBJ2-7	TGTGCCATCAGTGAGCGGCTAGCGGGAGACTACGAGCAGTACTTC	CAISERLAGDYEQYF
TRBV29-1	-	-	TRBJ2-6	TGCAGCGTTGAAGATCTGCCGCCGCCCTCTGGGGCCAACGGCCTGACTTTC	CSVEDLPPPSGANGLTF
TRBV5-4	-	TRBD2	TRBJ2-7	TGTGCCAGCAGCCAAAACAGCGGGGGGGCCGTCCGGTACGAGCAGTACTTC	CASSQNSGGAVRYEQYF
TRBV7-9	-	-	TRBJ2-2	TGTGCCAGCAGCCCCCAGGCGGGGAACACCGGGGAGCTGTTTTTT	CASSPQAGNTGELFF
TRBV7-7	-	-	TRBJ2-7	TGTGCTAGCAGCTTAAGGGGTAACTACGAGCAGTACTTC	CASSLRGNYEQYF
TRBV6-9	-	TRBD2	TRBJ2-2	TGTGCCAGCAGTGCATCTAGCGGGAAACAGTGGGATACTGGGTCCGACACCGGGGAGCTGTTTTTT	CASSASSGKQWDTGSDTGELFF
TRBV10-3	once	-	TRBJ1-3	TGTGCCACTCAGGGACTCCCTAGCCTCTCTGGAAACACCATATATTTT	CATQGLPSLSGNTIYF
TRBV14	-	TRBD1	TRBJ1-1	TGTGCCAGCAGCCGACAGGGTAACACTGAAGCTTTCTTT	CASSRQGNTEAFF
TRBV2	-	-	TRBJ1-5	TGTGCCAGCAACGCGGGGGGTAGCAATCAGCCCCAGCATTTT	CASNAGGSNQPQHF
TRBV6-1	-	TRBD1	TRBJ1-5	TGTGCCAGCAGTGGGACAGGGGGCGGACAGCCCCAGCATTTT	CASSGTGGGQPQHF
TRBV7-8	-	TRBD2	TRBJ2-5	TGTGCCAGCAGCCGAACCCGAGGACTAGCGGAGACCCAGTACTTC	CASSRTRGLAETQYF
TRBV7-9	-	-	TRBJ1-1	TGTGCCAGCAGGCCTACTACCCCTGAAGCTTTCTTT	CASRPTTPEAFF
TRBV5-1	-	-	TRBJ1-1	TGCGCCAGCAGCTTGGAGCTGGGGGCGAACACTGAAGCTTTCTTT	CASSLELGANTEAFF
TRBV5-6	-	-	TRBJ1-5	TGTGCCAGCAGCTCGACAAACAGTGGTCAGCCCCAGCATTTT	CASSSTNSGQPQHF
TRBV30	-	-	TRBJ1-2	TGTGCCCGGGGGGGGTATGGCTACACCTTC	CARGGYGYTF
TRBV9	-	-	TRBJ2-5	TGTGCCAGCAGCGTACGACTACAAGAGACCCAGTACTTC	CASSVRLQETQYF
TRBV6-5	-	-	TRBJ2-7	TGTGCCAGCAGTTCCGGCAGGGAACCTTTCTACGAGCAGTACTTC	CASSSGREPFYEQYF
TRBV9	-	-	TRBJ1-2	TGTGCCAGCAGCGCAATCAGTGCAGGGAACTATGGCTACACCTTC	CASSAISAGNYGYTF
TRBV9	-	TRBD1	TRBJ2-5	TGTGCCAGCAGCGTAGTTGGACAGGGGAAAGAGACCCAGTACTTC	CASSVVGQGKETQYF
TRBV30	-	-	TRBJ1-2	TGTGCCTGGAGTAGGGAGAACGGATACCTTCGTGGCTACACCTTC	CAWSRENGYLRGYTF
TRBV6-1	-	-	TRBJ2-6	TGTGCCAGCAGTGAATTTCGGACAGAAGCCGGGGCCAACGTCCTGACTTTC	CASSEFRTEAGANVLTF
TRBV29-1	once	-	TRBJ1-5	TGCAGCGTTGGTGGCGGTGGCAATCAGCCCCAGCATTTT	CSVGGGGNQPQHF
TRBV18	-	-	TRBJ1-1	TGTGCCAGCTCACCACGGGCGAAGGAGAACACTGAAGCTTTCTTT	CASSPRAKENTEAFF